This T cell receptor (beta chain) comes out of a study of blood T cell repertoires in COVID-19. Study as a whole: Both acute and convalescent COVID-19 samples were obtained from the United States, Italy and Spain. T cells, B-cell-depleted T cells, or PBMCs supplied cDNA or gDNA.

Measured with immunoSEQ multiplex PCR; TCRdb has only the in-frame clones, and not every one. Found here are tens of thousands of clones, approximately 90% of them singletons; the top ten hold approximately 1.5%. V was pared by 5 bases and J by 6 bases, with 14 bases between. Germline CDR1 and CDR2: SGHRS and YFSETQ. This CDR3 spans 13 amino acids. Input material: peripheral blood. This receptor was obtained from a man in his 60s with acute or convalescent COVID-19. The chain joins TRBV5-1 to TRBJ1-1; weak D call: TRBD1 (6 bases). CDR3 bases: TGCGCCAGCAGAAGTACAGGGTATCCTGAAGCTTTCTTT. The encoded protein is CASRSTGYPEAFF.